This T cell receptor (beta chain) comes out of a study of cytomegalovirus exposure and HLA in healthy donors. Study-level points and caveats: In a later analysis, HLA-associated TCR beta chains were more clonally expanded than equally common others. Association of a missense DCLRE1C variant with TCR beta V- and J-gene trimming was reported in a later analysis. As confirmed in vitro, three CMV-associated chains were specific for CMV antigens.

For this clone: Its antigen remains unidentified. The sample carries other DNA sequences with the same CDR3.

Primers for the PCR totalled 60 Vbeta and 13 Jbeta. Clones were sequenced by immunoSEQ multiplex PCR, and TCRdb holds only the in-frame ones, with some missing. The table includes more than 85,000 clones, around 70% detected once. The donors gave bone marrow, and they were healthy. This receptor was identified in a woman in her sixties or seventies in good health and CMV-seropositive. The source material was PBMCs.

CDR3 loop: CSVSSTEAFF. The CDR3 DNA reads TGCAGCGTTTCGAGCACTGAAGCTTTCTTT. The chain uses TRBV29-1 and TRBJ1-1; D is unclear. This CDR3 is built from 10 residues. Germline CDR1 SQVTM, CDR2 ANQGSEA. Trimming shortened V by 5 bases and J by 4 bases, and 5 bases separated the two germline ends.